A single sample is the source of the 16 T cell receptor beta chains below, sequenced in a study of early T cells in non-severe SARS-CoV-2 infection. TCRdb analysed the 5' RACE reads with MiXCR anew, one entry per CDR3 protein. The data show about 31,000 distinct CDR3 sequences, 5% to 7% seen once. Sequences were obtained from whole blood. These receptors all come from an adult who was a healthcare worker with PCR-confirmed SARS-CoV-2 infection or an uninfected control (not recorded which).

This sequence joins TRBV11-3 and TRBJ1-1; D ambiguous. Between the trimmed V and J ends, which lost 3 bases and 1 base, there was a span of 6 bases. CDR1 is SGHNT and CDR2 is YENEEA in the germline V gene. This CDR3 is built from 13 residues. The CDR3 DNA follows: TGTGCCAGCAGCTTTCCAGAGAACACTGAAGCTTTCTTT. Translated: CASSFPENTEAFF.

This clonotype was picked up many times. The rearrangement links TRBV28 to TRBJ2-2, with 12 bases aligning to TRBD2. This CDR3 contains 15 residues. The V and J ends lost 8 bases and 5 bases, in that order; junction bases with no gene match: 6. Germline V CDR1 and CDR2: MDHEN, SYDVKM. CDR3 sequence (DNA): TGTGCCAGCGCTACTAGCGGGAGGAGTACCGGGGAGCTGTTTTTT. It codes for CASATSGRSTGELFF.

This clonotype showed up many times. The chain uses TRBV15 and TRBJ2-7; D call uncertain. The V gene lost 1 base and the J gene lost 3 bases, with 10 bases spanning the gap. Germline loops: CDR1 LNHNV, CDR2 YYDKDF (reference sequence). The CDR3 is 14 amino acids. CDR3 in amino acids: CATSRVGRFYEQYF. The CDR3 coding sequence is TGTGCCACCAGCAGAGTCGGCAGGTTCTACGAGCAGTACTTC.

This clonotype occurred many times. The chain employs TRBV30 and TRBJ2-5; a weak D match, TRBD1 (5 bases). This CDR3 contains 13 residues. Germline V gene lookup returns CDR1 GTSNPN and CDR2 SVGIG (reference sequence). The V and J ends lost 0 bases and 5 bases respectively, with 10 bases between them. This chain's CDR3 is CAWSVLRVETQYF. Here the CDR3 DNA reads TGTGCCTGGAGTGTACTCAGGGTGGAGACCCAGTACTTC. The complete variable domain, with remaining parts taken from reference TRBV30 and TRBJ2-5, reads SQTIHQWPATLVQPVGSPLSLECTVEGTSNPNLYWYRQAAGRGLQLLFYSVGIGQISSEVPQNLSASRPQDRQFILSSKKLLLSDSGFYLCAWSVLRVETQYFGPGTRLLVL.

This clonotype was seen many times. This chain links TRBV6-5 with TRBJ1-1; D is uncertain. The CDR3 contains 17 residues. V was trimmed by 6 bases and J by 5 bases, leaving 25 bases between them. Germline V gene lookup returns CDR1 MNHEY and CDR2 SVGAGI. CDR3 bases: TGTGCCAGCAGCCGAGCGGAGGGAGTTTTGGGCGGGACTGAAGCTTTCTTT. This translates into CASSRAEGVLGGTEAFF.

The sample holds many counts of this clonotype. The chain combines TRBV10-3 with TRBJ1-6; possibly TRBD1 for D (6 bases). Germline V gives CDR1 ENHRY, CDR2 SYGVKD. This CDR3 contains 13 residues. With 7 bases removed from V and 10 bases from J, the gap between germline ends came to 14 bases. The CDR3 loop is CAINGGAGSPLHF. For the CDR3, the DNA is TGTGCCATCAACGGGGGCGCGGGCTCACCCCTCCACTTT.

Turning to this clonotype: This may stem from a read error, because a much larger clone lies one nucleotide away. V and J are TRBV2 and TRBJ1-2, with no clear D. This CDR3 spans 13 amino acids. The germline gives CDR1 SNHLY, CDR2 FYNNEI. The CDR3 sequence: CASSGERIYGCTF. CDR3 DNA: TGTGCCAGCAGTGGGGAAAGGATATATGGCTGCACCTTC.

This clonotype was recorded many times. V gene TRBV18 combines with J gene TRBJ2-7; D tentatively reads TRBD1 or TRBD2 (6 bases each). The CDR3 totals 13 residues. Trimming removed 6 bases from V and 3 bases from J, with 12 bases in between. CDR1 is KGHSH and CDR2 is LQKENI in the germline V gene. The CDR3 protein is CASSTGAGYEQYF. CDR3 sequence (DNA): TGTGCCAGCTCGACGGGGGCAGGCTACGAGCAGTACTTC.

Ten or more counts support this clonotype. This chain connects TRBV6-5 to TRBJ2-1; 12 bases match TRBD2. This CDR3 spans 15 amino acids. V trimming: 6 bases; J trimming: 8 bases; junction bases outside the gene matches: 8. Germline V gene data show CDR1 as MNHEY and CDR2 as SVGAGI. This CDR3 reads CASSQTSGSFYEQFF. CDR3 nucleotide sequence: TGTGCCAGCAGCCAGACTAGCGGGAGTTTCTATGAGCAGTTCTTC.

This clonotype came up a few times. The chain carries TRBV6-6 and TRBJ1-6; the D is unclear. V was trimmed by 2 bases and J by 10 bases, leaving 12 bases between them. Germline V lookup: CDR1 MNHNY, CDR2 SVGAGI (reference sequence). The CDR3 consists of 14 residues. CDR3 bases: TGTGCCAGCAGTTACCTCACAAGGGAATCACCCCTCCACTTT. Translated, it gives CASSYLTRESPLHF.

This clonotype appeared many times. This chain connects TRBV19 to TRBJ2-2; D unresolved. Trimming removed 8 bases from V and 6 bases from J, with 13 bases in between. This CDR3 region has 13 residues. From germline, CDR1 is LNHDA and CDR2 SQIVND (reference sequence). The CDR3 bases are TGTGCCAGTGCCTTGCAGGCCGCCGGGGAGCTGTTTTTT. Protein sequence: CASALQAAGELFF.

This clonotype was observed a few times. The J gene is TRBJ1-4, the V gene TRBV4-3; no clear D gene. Looked up from germline, CDR1 is LGHNA and CDR2 is YSLEER. The CDR3 loop spans 15 amino acids. V was pared by 3 bases and J by 3 bases, with 11 bases between. The CDR3 nucleotides are TGCGCCAGCAGCCAGAGTCGATCAGCTAATGAAAAACTGTTTTTT. This codes for CASSQSRSANEKLFF.

J is TRBJ2-1 and V is TRBV25-1; 10 nucleotides match TRBD2. In germline, CDR1 is MGHDK, CDR2 SYGVNS. With V trimmed by 2 bases and J by 10 bases, 5 bases remained unmatched. This CDR3 spans 14 amino acids. CDR3 DNA: TGTGCCAGCAGTGAACTAGCGGGAGTTGGGGAGCAGTTCTTC. Protein: CASSELAGVGEQFF.

V and J are TRBV6-1 and TRBJ2-1, with TRBD2 matching over 7 bases. Per the germline V gene, CDR1 is MNHNS and CDR2 is SASEGT. Trimming cost V 4 bases and J 15 bases; bases outside gene matches: 6. This CDR3 has 11 amino acids. The CDR3 spells CASSGLAAPFF. CDR3 sequence (DNA): TGTGCCAGCAGTGGACTAGCAGCCCCGTTCTTC.

This clonotype showed up just a few times. The chain carries TRBV6-1 and TRBJ1-1; D is uncertain. V gave up 2 bases and J gave up 1 base, with 5 bases separating them. CDR1 and CDR2 from the germline V gene are MNHNS and SASEGT. The CDR3 totals 13 residues. The CDR3 is CASSELGNTEAFF. The CDR3 DNA sequence: TGTGCCAGCAGTGAATTGGGGAACACTGAAGCTTTCTTT.

The table lists this clonotype with many counts. The chain is built from TRBV27 and TRBJ2-7, with unresolved D. The CDR3 loop spans 14 amino acids. Germline V CDR1 and CDR2: MNHEY, SMNVEV (reference sequence). V gave up 1 base and J gave up 2 bases, with 9 bases separating them. CDR3 nucleotide sequence: TGTGCCAGCAGTTTATGGGCGGTCCCCTACGAGCAGTACTTC. Translation: CASSLWAVPYEQYF.